A single sample gave rise to the 29 T cell receptor beta chains below, sequenced in a study of blood T cells in healthy people across ages. Next came a second PCR, run for about 6 to 11 cycles, which used a sample-barcoded 5' primer along with a J-beta primer mix. Via MiXCR, TCRdb re-called the 5' RACE reads, giving one row per CDR3 protein. The sample has hundreds of thousands of distinct CDR3 sequences; approximately 50% are singletons. Sequencing input: blood. These receptors were taken from a woman aged 60-75 years in good health.

The V and J genes are TRBV20-1 and TRBJ1-1, with 8 nucleotides matching TRBD1. The CDR3 has 12 residues. Trimming at V came to 5 bases and at J to 9 bases, leaving 8 bases not matched to a gene. Germline V gene lookup returns CDR1 DFQATT and CDR2 SNEGSKA (reference sequence). The CDR3 coding sequence is TGCAGTGCTCCCCCCAGGGGGCAAAAAGCTTTCTTT. This codes for CSAPPRGQKAFF.

The chain carries TRBV4-1 and TRBJ2-2, with D possibly TRBD2 on 5 matching bases. This CDR3 has 16 residues. Germline-derived CDR1 and CDR2 are MGHRA and YSYEKL. V was clipped by 0 bases and J by 3 bases, with 11 bases between them. The CDR3 region is CASSQEERLHTGELFF. In nucleotides, the CDR3 is TGCGCCAGCAGCCAAGAGGAGCGGCTACACACCGGGGAGCTGTTTTTT.

This chain uses TRBV11-2 with TRBJ2-4, with 12 bases identical to TRBD2. The DNA end is a closer match to TRBJ2-7, so the J assignment may be wrong. The CDR3 is made up of 15 amino acids. The germline V gene encodes CDR1 SGHAT and CDR2 FQNNGV. CDR3 bases: TGTGCCAGCAGCTTTGAGACTAGCGGGAGCTACGAGCAGTACTTC. Amino acid sequence: CASSFETSGSYEQYF.

This clonotype was observed a few times. The chain couples TRBV7-9 to TRBJ1-4; TRBD1 matches 7 bases. CDR3 length: 14 residues. J was trimmed by 2 bases and V by 5 bases; bases with no gene match: 2. Per the germline V gene, CDR1 is SEHNR and CDR2 is FQNEAQ (reference sequence). The CDR3 DNA follows: TGTGCCAGCAGCCCGGACAGGACTAATGAAAAACTGTTTTTT. It translates to CASSPDRTNEKLFF. The complete variable domain, with remaining parts taken from reference TRBV7-9 and TRBJ1-4, reads DTGVSQNPRHKITKRGQNVTFRCDPISEHNRLYWYRQTLGQGPEFLTYFQNEAQLEKSRLLSDRFSAERPKGSFSTLEIQRTEQGDSAMYLCASSPDRTNEKLFFGSGTQLSVL.

There are a few counts of this clonotype. CDR3 amino acids: CASSVAAGVFYGYTF. CDR3 bases: TGTGCCAGCAGCGTAGCTGCAGGAGTCTTCTATGGCTACACCTTC. The V and J genes are TRBV9 and TRBJ1-2, with D uncertain. The length of the CDR3 is 15 residues. The V end was cut by 0 bases, the J end by 4 bases, with 13 bases between. The germline V gene encodes CDR1 SGDLS and CDR2 YYNGEE.

On this clonotype itself: Lacking the conserved final phenylalanine or tryptophan, this CDR3 likely reflects a read error. The limits of the CDR3 on the DNA are not certain, so only TCRdb's listed CDR3 is given. The chain recombines TRBV4-3 with TRBJ2-5; TRBD1, the table's D call, was not compared with the DNA. The CDR3 has 17 residues if both end residues are counted. Per the germline V gene, CDR1 is LGHNA and CDR2 is YSLEER. This CDR3 reads CASSQGLDRLGGYTFGS.

This chain connects TRBV4-3 to TRBJ2-1; perhaps D is TRBD1 or TRBD2 (5 bases each). In germline, CDR1 is LGHNA, CDR2 YSLEER. The CDR3 runs to 17 residues. Trimming stripped 0 bases from V and 2 bases from J, with 14 bases between. CDR3: CASSQDPGPAPYNEQFF. The CDR3 DNA is TGCGCCAGCAGCCAAGATCCGGGACCAGCTCCCTACAATGAGCAGTTCTTC.

This clonotype was seen more than once but under ten times. The rearrangement links TRBV7-9 to TRBJ1-2, with D hard to call. Germline values: CDR1 SEHNR, CDR2 FQNEAQ (reference sequence). The CDR3 has 15 residues. The V end was cut by 1 base, the J end by 0 bases, with 9 bases between. In DNA form, the CDR3 reads TGTGCCAGCAGCTTAGGTGGGCCTGCTAACTATGGCTACACCTTC. Its translation is CASSLGGPANYGYTF. The entire variable domain, with the rest obtained from reference TRBV7-9 and TRBJ1-2, is as follows: DTGVSQNPRHKITKRGQNVTFRCDPISEHNRLYWYRQTLGQGPEFLTYFQNEAQLEKSRLLSDRFSAERPKGSFSTLEIQRTEQGDSAMYLCASSLGGPANYGYTFGSGTRLTVV.

This clonotype was counted only a few times. V gene TRBV12-3 or TRBV12-4 combines with J gene TRBJ1-2, with D possibly TRBD1 on 6 matching bases. Trimming left V 3 bases short and J 3 bases short, with 8 bases between. The CDR3 covers 13 residues. The CDR3 loop reads CASSLDRHYGYTF. CDR3 DNA sequence: TGTGCCAGCAGTTTGGACAGACACTATGGCTACACCTTC.

This clonotype was counted ten times or more. This chain uses TRBV29-1 with TRBJ2-4; no firm D call. The CDR3 length is 12 residues. Per the germline V gene, CDR1 is SQVTM and CDR2 is ANQGSEA. V dropped 4 bases and J dropped 7 bases, with 11 bases sitting between them. CDR3 bases: TGCAGCGTTGGCCACTTAGGGAACATTCAGTACTTC. It translates to CSVGHLGNIQYF.

The chain is built from TRBV7-9 and TRBJ2-1; 8 bases align to TRBD2. The V and J ends lost 2 bases and 11 bases, in that order; junction bases with no gene match: 8. Germline CDR1 and CDR2: SEHNR and FQNEAQ (reference sequence). The CDR3 is 14 residues long. The CDR3 DNA is TGTGCCAGCAGCTTAAGCGGGAGCAGAGTGAAGCAGTTCTTC. This encodes CASSLSGSRVKQFF.

There are a few counts of this clonotype. The CDR3 DNA reads as TGCGCCAGCAGCCAAGATCGGGCAGCCTATAATTCACCCCTCCACTTT. As protein: CASSQDRAAYNSPLHF. The chain joins TRBV4-3 to TRBJ1-6; no definite D call. The CDR3 totals 16 residues. The germline V and J ends were trimmed by 0 bases and 2 bases, with 8 bases remaining between them. Germline V gene lookup returns CDR1 LGHNA and CDR2 YSLEER.

J is TRBJ2-7 and V is TRBV7-6; 9 bases agree with TRBD1. This CDR3 region has 16 residues. The V gene end was trimmed by 5 bases and the J gene end by 6 bases; junction bases not matched to a gene: 14. Per germline, CDR1 SGHVS and CDR2 FNYEAQ. The CDR3 region has the DNA TGTGCCAGCAGCCCCTCTTCCGGGACAGGGTTTCTCGAGCAGTACTTC. Encoded protein: CASSPSSGTGFLEQYF.

Regarding this clonotype: With a much larger clone just one base away, this may be a read error. The CDR3 DNA follows: TGTGCCAGCAGCTTCGGGGCGCATGAGCAGTACTTC. This codes for CASSFGAHEQYF. The chain employs TRBV7-2 and TRBJ2-7; D might be TRBD1 or TRBD2, each matching 5 bases. Between the trimmed V and J ends, which lost 3 bases and 7 bases, there was a span of 10 bases. The CDR3 runs to 12 residues. Germline CDR1 is SGHTA and CDR2 is FQGNSA.

The chain employs TRBV28 and TRBJ1-2; D gene unclear. Germline V gene data show CDR1 as MDHEN and CDR2 as SYDVKM. This CDR3 is 13 amino acids long. V was shortened by 6 bases and J by 4 bases, with 12 bases between the two germline ends. CDR3 region: CASRPPPGYGYTF. CDR3 sequence (DNA): TGTGCCAGCAGACCTCCCCCCGGCTATGGCTACACCTTC.

This clonotype turned up a few times. The rearrangement uses TRBV12-3 or TRBV12-4 and TRBJ2-7; maybe TRBD2 (6 bases). The CDR3 spans 12 residues. Trimming removed 7 bases from V and 3 bases from J, with 10 bases in between. The CDR3 reads CASTRGFYEQYF. The CDR3 region has the DNA TGTGCCAGCACACGGGGGTTCTACGAGCAGTACTTC.

CDR3 region: CASSLVGGSYNEQYF. The CDR3 bases are TGCGCCAGCAGCTTGGTTGGCGGGAGTTACAATGAGCAGTACTTC. The chain recombines TRBV5-1 with TRBJ2-1; TRBD2 aligns across 7 bases. The J call could be wrong; TRBJ2-7 is a better fit for the DNA end. This CDR3 is built from 15 residues. Germline assignment: CDR1 SGHRS and CDR2 YFSETQ.

This sequence joins TRBV11-2 and TRBJ2-6; D is ambiguous. CDR3 size: 15 residues. Germline V gene sequence: CDR1 SGHAT, CDR2 FQNNGV. Trimming took off 4 bases at V and 4 bases at J, with 11 bases between the two ends. The CDR3 region has the DNA TGTGCCAGCAGCTCGACCCGAGCCGGGGCCAACGTCCTGACTTTC. Translation gives CASSSTRAGANVLTF.

The chain uses TRBV4-2 and TRBJ2-1; 14 bases are shared with TRBD2. Germline V CDR1 and CDR2: LGHNA, YNFKEQ. With 4 bases clipped from V and 15 bases from J, the junction kept 8 bases outside the gene matches. This CDR3 has 14 amino acids. The CDR3 is CASSLSDGTSGRFF. The CDR3, as DNA: TGTGCCAGCAGCCTAAGCGACGGGACTAGCGGGAGGTTCTTC.

The gene calls are TRBV5-1 and TRBJ2-7; D is possibly TRBD1 (6 bases). Trimming pared 4 bases from V and 2 bases from J, leaving 13 bases between. CDR3 length: 14 residues. Germline V gene sequence: CDR1 SGHRS, CDR2 YFSETQ. CDR3 DNA sequence: TGCGCCAGCAGCAAGTCAGGGGCTACCTACGAGCAGTACTTC. Residues: CASSKSGATYEQYF.

The V call is TRBV10-3, the J call TRBJ1-1, with 7 bases fitting TRBD1. V lost 7 bases and J lost 1; bases outside the gene matches: 6. Germline CDR1 is ENHRY and CDR2 is SYGVKD. The CDR3 is 14 amino acids. The DNA of the CDR3 is TGTGCCATCAAGGGCAGGGGGGAGAACACTGAAGCTTTCTTT. It specifies CAIKGRGENTEAFF.

Concerning this clonotype itself: One end of the junction does not line up with germline, which may come from a read error. V usage is TRBV12-3 or TRBV12-4 and J usage is TRBJ2-5, with D perhaps matching TRBD1 (5 bases). This CDR3 is built from 12 residues. The CDR3 protein is CASSLGVGTQYF. The CDR3, as DNA: TGTGCCAGCAGCTTAGGGGTTGGGACCCAGTACTTC.

Note on this clonotype: The CDR3 does not close with the conserved phenylalanine or tryptophan, likely indicating a read error. Because the CDR3's place on the DNA is in doubt, the DNA is left out and the CDR3 is given as listed by TCRdb. V gene TRBV7-2 combines with J gene TRBJ2-5; TRBD1, the table's D call, was not compared with the DNA. The germline CDR1 and CDR2 sequences are SGHTA and FQGNSA. The CDR3 spans 17 residues, counting both ends. The CDR3 here is CANRPASGGSEGYTFGS.

This clonotype was counted between two and nine times. The chain has TRBV5-1 and TRBJ2-5, with TRBD2 matching 10 bases. With 7 bases clipped from V and 6 bases from J, the junction kept 6 bases outside the gene matches. The CDR3 contains 13 residues. CDR1 and CDR2 from the germline V gene are SGHRS and YFSETQ. CDR3 loop: CASQREGRKTQYF. In nucleotides, the CDR3 is TGCGCCAGCCAGCGGGAGGGCCGTAAGACCCAGTACTTC.

This clonotype was seen only once. The chain carries TRBV6-5 and TRBJ1-6; D perhaps matches TRBD1 (6 bases). V dropped 6 bases and J dropped 14 bases, with 14 bases sitting between them. The CDR3 extends over 12 amino acids. Germline loops: CDR1 MNHEY, CDR2 SVGAGI. CDR3 loop: CASRNRAWALHF. CDR3 coding DNA: TGTGCCAGCAGGAACAGGGCTTGGGCCCTCCACTTT.

This clonotype was observed a handful of times. CDR3 nucleotide sequence: TGCAGTGCTAGACGCCAGGCGTTAGGGCAGCCCCAGCATTTT. It encodes CSARRQALGQPQHF. V is TRBV20-1 and J is TRBJ1-5; no definite D call. This CDR3 is built from 14 residues. Germline V CDR1 and CDR2: DFQATT, SNEGSKA (reference sequence). Deletions cut 2 bases from V and 7 bases from J, with 15 bases between.

The gene calls are TRBV6-4 and TRBJ2-1, with D maybe TRBD2 (7 bases). Germline loops: CDR1 MRHNA, CDR2 SNTAGT. V lost 8 bases and J lost 9, with 14 bases in between. CDR3 length: 12 amino acids. CDR3 region: CASGGGRGEQFF. CDR3 nucleotides: TGTGCCAGCGGCGGGGGCAGGGGTGAGCAGTTCTTC.

There are a few counts of this clonotype. The rearrangement uses TRBV29-1 and TRBJ2-5; D uncertain. There are 13 residues in the CDR3. Trimming stripped 1 base from V and 4 bases from J, with 10 bases between. The germline CDR1 and CDR2 sequences are SQVTM and ANQGSEA. CDR3 bases: TGCAGCGTTGAAGTGCGGCCTCGAGAGACCCAGTACTTC. Encoded protein: CSVEVRPRETQYF.

The chain joins TRBV20-1 to TRBJ2-5; D is possibly TRBD1 (6 bases). Germline V gene lookup returns CDR1 DFQATT and CDR2 SNEGSKA (reference sequence). V lost 3 bases and J 0 bases, leaving 8 bases between the germline ends. This CDR3 has 13 residues. CDR3 protein: CSASYRDQETQYF. As DNA, the CDR3 is TGCAGTGCTAGTTACAGGGACCAAGAGACCCAGTACTTC.